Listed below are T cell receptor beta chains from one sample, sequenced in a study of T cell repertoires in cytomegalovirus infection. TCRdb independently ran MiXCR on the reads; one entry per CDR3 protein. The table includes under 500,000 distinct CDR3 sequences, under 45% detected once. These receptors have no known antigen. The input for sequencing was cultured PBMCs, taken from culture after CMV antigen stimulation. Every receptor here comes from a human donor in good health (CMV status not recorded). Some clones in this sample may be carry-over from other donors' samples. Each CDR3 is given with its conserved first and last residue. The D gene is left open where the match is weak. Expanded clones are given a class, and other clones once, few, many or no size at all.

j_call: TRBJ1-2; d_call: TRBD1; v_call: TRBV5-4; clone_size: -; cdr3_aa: CASSLTTGVPYGYTF; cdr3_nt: TGTGCCAGCAGCTTAACCACAGGGGTGCCCTATGGCTACACCTTC
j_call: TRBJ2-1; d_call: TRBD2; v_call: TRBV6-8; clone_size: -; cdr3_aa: CASSRGLAGTYNEQFF; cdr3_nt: TGTGCCAGCAGTCGCGGACTAGCGGGTACCTACAATGAGCAGTTCTTC
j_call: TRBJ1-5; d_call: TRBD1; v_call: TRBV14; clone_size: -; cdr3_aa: CANATGRQPQHF; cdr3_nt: TGTGCCAACGCGACAGGGCGTCAGCCCCAGCATTTT
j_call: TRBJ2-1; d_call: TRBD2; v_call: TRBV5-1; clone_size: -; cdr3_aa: CASSLPQAGGLSYNEQFF; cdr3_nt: TGCGCCAGCAGCTTGCCCCAGGCGGGGGGGCTTTCCTACAATGAGCAGTTCTTC
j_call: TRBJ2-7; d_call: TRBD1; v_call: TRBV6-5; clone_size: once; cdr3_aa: CASSYSGTGHYEQYF; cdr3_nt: TGTGCCAGCAGTTACTCTGGGACAGGCCACTACGAGCAGTACTTC
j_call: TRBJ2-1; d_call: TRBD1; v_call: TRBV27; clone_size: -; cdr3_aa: CASSLSAGGKYNEQFF; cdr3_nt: TGTGCCAGCAGTTTATCGGCAGGGGGAAAATACAATGAGCAGTTCTTC
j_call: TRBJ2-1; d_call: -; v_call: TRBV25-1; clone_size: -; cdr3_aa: CASRDNQGGEQFF; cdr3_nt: TGTGCCAGCAGGGATAATCAGGGTGGCGAGCAGTTCTTC
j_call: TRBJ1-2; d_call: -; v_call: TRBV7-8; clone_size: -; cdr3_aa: CASSLRTVANYGYTF; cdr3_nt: TGTGCCAGCAGCCTGCGGACGGTAGCTAACTATGGCTACACCTTC
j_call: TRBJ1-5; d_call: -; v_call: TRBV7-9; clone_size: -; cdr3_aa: CASSLGGSLQHF; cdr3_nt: TGTGCCAGCAGCTTAGGAGGGTCCCTTCAGCATTTT
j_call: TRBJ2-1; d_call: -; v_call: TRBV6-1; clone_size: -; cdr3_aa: CASSTGARGATYNEQFF; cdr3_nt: TGTGCCAGCAGTACCGGGGCGAGGGGGGCGACCTACAATGAGCAGTTCTTC
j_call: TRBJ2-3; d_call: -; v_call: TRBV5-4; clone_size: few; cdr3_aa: CASSRPGPADTQYF; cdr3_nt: TGTGCCAGCAGCCGACCCGGGCCCGCAGATACGCAGTATTTT
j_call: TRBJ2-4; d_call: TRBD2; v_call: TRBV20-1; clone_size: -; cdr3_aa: CSARYIAGVGKNIQYF; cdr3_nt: TGCAGTGCTAGATACATAGCGGGAGTGGGCAAAAACATTCAGTACTTC
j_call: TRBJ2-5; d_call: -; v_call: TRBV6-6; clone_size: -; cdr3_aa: CASIRGEQETQYF; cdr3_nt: TGTGCCAGCATCCGCGGGGAACAAGAGACCCAGTACTTC
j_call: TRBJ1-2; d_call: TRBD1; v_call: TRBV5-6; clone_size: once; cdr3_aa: CASSLTGQGGFGYTF; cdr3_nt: TGTGCCAGCAGCCTAACGGGACAGGGCGGTTTTGGCTACACCTTC
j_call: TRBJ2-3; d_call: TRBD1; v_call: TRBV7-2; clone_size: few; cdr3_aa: CASSSRQGRRTDTQYF; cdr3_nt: TGTGCCAGCAGCTCCCGACAGGGGAGACGCACAGATACGCAGTATTTT
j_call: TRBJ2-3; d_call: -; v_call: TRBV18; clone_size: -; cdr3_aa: CASSQSAEPADTQYF; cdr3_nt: TGTGCCAGCTCACAGTCAGCGGAACCAGCAGATACGCAGTATTTT
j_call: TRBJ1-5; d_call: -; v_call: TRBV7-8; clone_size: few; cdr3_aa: CASSSRQVRQPQHF; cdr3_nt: TGTGCCAGCAGCTCCAGACAGGTCAGGCAGCCCCAGCATTTT
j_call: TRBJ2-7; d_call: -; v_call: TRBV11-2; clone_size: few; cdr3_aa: CASRDGGNEQYF; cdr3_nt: TGTGCCAGCAGGGATGGGGGGAACGAGCAGTACTTC
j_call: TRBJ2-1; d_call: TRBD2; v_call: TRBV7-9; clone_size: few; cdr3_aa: CASSVETSGVVNEQFF; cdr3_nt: TGTGCCAGCAGCGTAGAGACTAGCGGGGTCGTCAATGAGCAGTTCTTC
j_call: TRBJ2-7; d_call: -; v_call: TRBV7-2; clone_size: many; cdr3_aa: CASSHPGPALYF; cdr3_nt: TGTGCCAGCAGCCACCCAGGACCGGCCTTATACTTC
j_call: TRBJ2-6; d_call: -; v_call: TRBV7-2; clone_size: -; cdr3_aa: CASRAQGGSFSGANVLTF; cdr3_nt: TGTGCCAGCAGGGCTCAGGGTGGGAGTTTTTCCGGGGCCAACGTCCTGACTTTC
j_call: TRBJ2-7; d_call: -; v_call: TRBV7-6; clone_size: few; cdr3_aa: CASSLGGDYEQYF; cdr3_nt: TGTGCCAGCAGCTTAGGCGGGGACTACGAGCAGTACTTC
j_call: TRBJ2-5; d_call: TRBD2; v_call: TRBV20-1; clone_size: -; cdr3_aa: CSSRGYRRGALQETQYF; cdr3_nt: TGCAGTTCTCGCGGGTATAGGCGGGGGGCTTTACAAGAGACCCAGTACTTC
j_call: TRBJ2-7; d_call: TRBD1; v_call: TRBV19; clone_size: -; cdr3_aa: CASSIGTATYEQYF; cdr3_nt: TGTGCCAGTAGTATCGGGACAGCAACCTACGAGCAGTACTTC
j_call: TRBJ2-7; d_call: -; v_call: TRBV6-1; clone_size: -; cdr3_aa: CASSPTSQGGKGF; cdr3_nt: TGTGCCAGCAGTCCTACCTCACAGGGGGGGAAAGGCTTC
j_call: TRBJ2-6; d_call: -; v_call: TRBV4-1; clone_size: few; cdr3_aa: CASRNPLGSPSGANVLTF; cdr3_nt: TGCGCCAGCCGCAACCCACTAGGCTCCCCATCTGGGGCCAACGTCCTGACTTTC
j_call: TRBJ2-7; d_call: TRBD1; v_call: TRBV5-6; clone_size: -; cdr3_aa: CASSSTGGIYEQYF; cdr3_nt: TGTGCCAGCAGCTCCACAGGGGGCATCTACGAGCAGTACTTC
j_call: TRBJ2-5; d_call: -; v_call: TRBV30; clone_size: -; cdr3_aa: CAWGYEAETQYF; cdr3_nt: TGTGCCTGGGGATATGAGGCAGAGACCCAGTACTTC
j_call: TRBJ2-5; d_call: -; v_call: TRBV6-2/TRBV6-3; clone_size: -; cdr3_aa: CASSNPWEETQYF; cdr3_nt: TGTGCCAGCAGTAATCCATGGGAAGAGACCCAGTACTTC
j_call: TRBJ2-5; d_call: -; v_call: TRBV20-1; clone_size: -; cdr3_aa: CSARGSLFGETQYF; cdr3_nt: TGCAGTGCTAGAGGTTCCTTATTCGGGGAGACCCAGTACTTC
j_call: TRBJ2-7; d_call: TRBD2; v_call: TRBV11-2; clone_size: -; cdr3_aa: CASRGSGGPPGF; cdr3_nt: TGTGCCAGCAGAGGGAGCGGGGGACCCCCCGGCTTC
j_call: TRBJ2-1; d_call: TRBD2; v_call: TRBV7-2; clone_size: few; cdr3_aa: CASILGGGASYNEQFF; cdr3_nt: TGTGCCAGCATTCTAGGCGGGGGGGCGTCCTACAATGAGCAGTTCTTC
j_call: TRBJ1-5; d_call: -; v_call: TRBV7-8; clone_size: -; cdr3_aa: CASSLGVRGMAPQHF; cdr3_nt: TGTGCCAGCAGCTTAGGTGTTAGGGGCATGGCGCCCCAGCATTTT
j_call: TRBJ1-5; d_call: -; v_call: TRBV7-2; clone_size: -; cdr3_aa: CASSSGTDYQPQHF; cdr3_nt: TGTGCCAGCAGCTCCGGGACTGACTATCAGCCCCAGCATTTT
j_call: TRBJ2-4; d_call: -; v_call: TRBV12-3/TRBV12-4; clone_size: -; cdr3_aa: CASSYWGTQNNIQYF; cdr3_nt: TGTGCCAGCAGTTACTGGGGGACCCAAAATAACATTCAGTACTTC
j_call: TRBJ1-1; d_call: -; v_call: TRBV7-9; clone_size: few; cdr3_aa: CASSRDGRGTVEAFF; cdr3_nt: TGTGCCAGCAGCCGGGATGGGCGGGGGACGGTTGAAGCTTTCTTT
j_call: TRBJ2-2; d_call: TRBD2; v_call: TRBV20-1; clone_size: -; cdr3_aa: CSAPPGGVLPHTGELFF; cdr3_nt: TGCAGTGCCCCCCCGGGAGGGGTCCTACCCCACACCGGGGAGCTGTTTTTT
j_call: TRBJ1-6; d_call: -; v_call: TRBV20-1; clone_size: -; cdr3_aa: CSARDLPGTSSNSPLHF; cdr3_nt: TGCAGTGCTAGAGATCTCCCGGGGACCTCTTCTAATTCACCCCTCCACTTT
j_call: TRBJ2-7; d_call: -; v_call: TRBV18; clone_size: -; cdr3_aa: CASSPPSRAYEQYF; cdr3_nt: TGTGCCAGCTCACCCCCCAGTCGCGCCTACGAGCAGTACTTC
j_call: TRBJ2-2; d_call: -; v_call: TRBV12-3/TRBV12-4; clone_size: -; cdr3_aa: CASYRGTGELFF; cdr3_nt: TGTGCCTCTTATAGGGGCACCGGGGAGCTGTTTTTT
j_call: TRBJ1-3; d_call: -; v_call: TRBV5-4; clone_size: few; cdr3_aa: CASSLEGRVASGNTIYF; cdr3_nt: TGTGCCAGCAGCTTGGAGGGCAGGGTCGCGTCTGGAAACACCATATATTTT
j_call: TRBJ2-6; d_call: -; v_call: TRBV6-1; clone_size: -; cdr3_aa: CASSGLAGSGANVLTF; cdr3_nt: TGTGCCAGCAGTGGTTTAGCAGGCTCTGGGGCCAACGTCCTGACTTTC
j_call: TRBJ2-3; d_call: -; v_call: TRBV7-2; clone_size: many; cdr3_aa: CASSFGGRTDTQYF; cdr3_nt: TGTGCCAGCAGCTTTGGAGGGCGCACAGATACGCAGTATTTT
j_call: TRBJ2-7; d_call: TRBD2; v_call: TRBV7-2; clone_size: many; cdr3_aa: CASSLGLAGPYEQYF; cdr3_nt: TGTGCCAGCAGCTTAGGACTAGCGGGACCCTACGAGCAGTACTTC
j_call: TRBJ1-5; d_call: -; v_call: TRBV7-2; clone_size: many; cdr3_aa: CASSLGPLRPQHF; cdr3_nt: TGTGCCAGCAGCTTAGGGCCTCTAAGGCCCCAGCATTTT
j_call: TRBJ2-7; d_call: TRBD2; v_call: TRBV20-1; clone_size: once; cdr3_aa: CSARPPRLAGHGSGEQYF; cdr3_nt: TGCAGTGCTAGACCACCTAGACTAGCGGGTCATGGTTCGGGTGAGCAGTACTTC